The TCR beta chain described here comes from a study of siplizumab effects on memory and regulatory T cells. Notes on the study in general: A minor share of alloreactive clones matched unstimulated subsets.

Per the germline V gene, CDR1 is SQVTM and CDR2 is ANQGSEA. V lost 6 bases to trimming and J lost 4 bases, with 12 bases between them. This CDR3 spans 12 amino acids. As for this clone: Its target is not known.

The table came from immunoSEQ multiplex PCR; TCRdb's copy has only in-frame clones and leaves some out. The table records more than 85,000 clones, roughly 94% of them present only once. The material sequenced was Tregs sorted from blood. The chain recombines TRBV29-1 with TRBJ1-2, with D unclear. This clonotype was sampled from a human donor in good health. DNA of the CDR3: TGCAGCGTCGTCGATCCAATCTATGGCTACACCTTC. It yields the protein CSVVDPIYGYTF.